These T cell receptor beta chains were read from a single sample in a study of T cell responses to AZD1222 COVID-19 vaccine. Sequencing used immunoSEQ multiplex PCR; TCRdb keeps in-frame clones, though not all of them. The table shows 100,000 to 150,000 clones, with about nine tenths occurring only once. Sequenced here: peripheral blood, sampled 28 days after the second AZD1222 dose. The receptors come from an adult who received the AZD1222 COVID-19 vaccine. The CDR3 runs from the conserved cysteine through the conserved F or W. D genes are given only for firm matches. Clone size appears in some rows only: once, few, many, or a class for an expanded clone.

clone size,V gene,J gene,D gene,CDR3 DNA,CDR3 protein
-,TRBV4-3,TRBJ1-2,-,TGCGCCAGCAGCCAAGAACGGTACTATGGCTACACCTTC,CASSQERYYGYTF
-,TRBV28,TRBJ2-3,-,TGTGCCAGCGAGCCCGCAGGGGGGGATACGCAGTATTTT,CASEPAGGDTQYF
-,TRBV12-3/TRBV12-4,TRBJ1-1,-,TGTGCCGACCCAGAGAACACTGAAGCTTTCTTT,CADPENTEAFF
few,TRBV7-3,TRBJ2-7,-,TGTGCCAGCAGCTTGTACAGTGGGAACGAGCAGTACTTC,CASSLYSGNEQYF
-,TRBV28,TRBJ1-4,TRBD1,TGTGCCAGCACCACGACAGGGAACGAAAAACTGTTTTTT,CASTTTGNEKLFF
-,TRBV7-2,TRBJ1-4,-,TGTGCCAGCAGCTTATACGGACGTAATGAAAAACTGTTTTTT,CASSLYGRNEKLFF
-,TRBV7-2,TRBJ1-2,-,TGTGCCAGCAGCCTAGGGTCCACAGGGACTCGGGGCTACACCTTC,CASSLGSTGTRGYTF
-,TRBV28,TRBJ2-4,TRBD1,TGTGCCAGCAGTCCACAGGGGTGGGTAGCCAAAAACATTCAGTACTTC,CASSPQGWVAKNIQYF
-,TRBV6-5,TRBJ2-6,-,TGTGCCAGCACGAAGGATTCTGGGGCCAACGTCCTGACTTTC,CASTKDSGANVLTF
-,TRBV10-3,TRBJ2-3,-,TGTGCCATCAGTCCTGCGGGGGACAGAGGGGATACGCAGTATTTT,CAISPAGDRGDTQYF
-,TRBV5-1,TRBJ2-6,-,TGCGCCAGCAGCTTCAGGGGACCTGGGGCCAACGTCCTGACTTTC,CASSFRGPGANVLTF
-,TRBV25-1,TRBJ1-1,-,TGTGCCAGCAGTGAATCAGGCAGGGTCCGTTCGAACACTGAAGCTTTCTTT,CASSESGRVRSNTEAFF
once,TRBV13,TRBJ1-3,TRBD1,TGTGCCAGCGGTCGAGTGGAGGGGGCGGCTGGAAACACCATATATTTT,CASGRVEGAAGNTIYF
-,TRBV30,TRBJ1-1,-,TGTGCCTGGAGTGTACACACCCCAGGGAACACTGAAGCTTTCTTT,CAWSVHTPGNTEAFF
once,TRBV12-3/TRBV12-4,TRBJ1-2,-,TGTGCCAGCAGTCCCCGTGACCGGTTTGGCTACACCTTC,CASSPRDRFGYTF
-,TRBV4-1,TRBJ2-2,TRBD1,TGCGCCAGCAGCCGAGGGGACAGGCGCGGGGAGCTGTTTTTT,CASSRGDRRGELFF
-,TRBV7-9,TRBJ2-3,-,TGTGCCAGCAGCTTACCCTCATCCCGAGAGGGGGGTAGCACAGATACGCAGTATTTT,CASSLPSSREGGSTDTQYF
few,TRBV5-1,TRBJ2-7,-,TGCGCCAGCAGCTCTCCGGGACTCTCCTCCTACGAGCAGTACTTC,CASSSPGLSSYEQYF
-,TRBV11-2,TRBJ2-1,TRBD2,TGTGCCAGCAGCCGGGAGGGGAACGCCTACAATGAGCAGTTCTTC,CASSREGNAYNEQFF
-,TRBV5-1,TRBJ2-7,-,TGCGCCAGCAGCACCTCCGGGCTCGGGAACTACGAGCAGTACTTC,CASSTSGLGNYEQYF
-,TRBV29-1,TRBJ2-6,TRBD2,TGCAGCGCCAAGGCGGGGGTCTCTGGGGCCAACGTCCTGACTTTC,CSAKAGVSGANVLTF
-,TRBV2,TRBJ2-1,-,TGTGCCAGCAGACCCGGACTATCGCAGAAAAACTCCTACAATGAGCAGTTCTTC,CASRPGLSQKNSYNEQFF
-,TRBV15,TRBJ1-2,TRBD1,TGTGCCACCAGCAGAGCCGGGACAGGGGGACTTGGAAATGGCTACACCTTC,CATSRAGTGGLGNGYTF
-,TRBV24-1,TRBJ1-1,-,TGTGCCACCAGTGATTTTAACAATCGTGCGACTTTCTTT,CATSDFNNRATFF
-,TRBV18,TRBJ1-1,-,TGTGCCAGCTCAGTAGGGCAGGCGGCGAACACTGAAGCTTTCTTT,CASSVGQAANTEAFF
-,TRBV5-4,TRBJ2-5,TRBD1,TGTGCCAGCAGCTTGAGGACAGGGGGCGAAGAGACCCAGTACTTC,CASSLRTGGEETQYF
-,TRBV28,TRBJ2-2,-,TGTGCCAGCAGTTCCGGGAAGAGAACCGGGGAGCTGTTTTTT,CASSSGKRTGELFF
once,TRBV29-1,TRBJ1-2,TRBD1,TGCAGCGTTGGGACAGGGGACTATGGCTACACCTTC,CSVGTGDYGYTF
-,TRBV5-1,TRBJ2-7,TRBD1,TGCGCCAGCAGCTTGGGAAGACAGGGTGGCCTTCGAGAGCAGTACTTC,CASSLGRQGGLREQYF
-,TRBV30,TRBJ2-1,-,TGTGCCTGGACCCCCGGGGTCGGGAATGAGCAGTTCTTC,CAWTPGVGNEQFF
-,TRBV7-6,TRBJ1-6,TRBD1,TGTGCCAGCAGCTTAGCGCGGGGCCAGGGGGAGCCCCTCCACTTT,CASSLARGQGEPLHF
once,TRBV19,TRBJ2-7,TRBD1,TGTGCCAGTAGTCTTTACAGGGACAGTACCTACGAGCAGTACTTC,CASSLYRDSTYEQYF
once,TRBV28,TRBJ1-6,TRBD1,TGTGCCAGCGGGGGGACAGGTCCTTATAATTCACCCCTCCACTTT,CASGGTGPYNSPLHF
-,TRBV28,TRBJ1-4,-,TGTGCCAGCAGGGGGGACACCGCAACTAATGAAAAACTGTTTTTT,CASRGDTATNEKLFF
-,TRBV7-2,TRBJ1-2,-,TGTGCCAGCAGCTTCCCCACCGGGACACCTTATGGCTACACCTTC,CASSFPTGTPYGYTF
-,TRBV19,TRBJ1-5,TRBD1,TGTGCCAGTACCCGGGACAGCCATCAGCCCCAGCATTTT,CASTRDSHQPQHF